Listed below are T cell receptor beta chains from one sample, sequenced in a study of metastatic and nonmetastatic thyroid tumors. TCRdb re-called the PCR reads via MiXCR. The sample yields some 29,000 clones, roughly 6.8% seen once. The sample taken for sequencing was blood. These TCRs come from a female donor with papillary thyroid cancer or a benign thyroid nodule (not recorded which). Some clones in this sample may be carry-over from other donors' samples. Each CDR3 is given with its conserved first and last residue. D genes are given only for firm matches. Clone size is given for some rows only: seen once, a few or many times, or a class if the clone is expanded.

J gene | clone size | D gene | V gene | CDR3 DNA | CDR3 protein
TRBJ2-7 | many | - | TRBV7-8 | TGTGCCAGCAGCTCCCCAGTGAGGGGATTTTACGAGCAGTACTTC | CASSSPVRGFYEQYF
TRBJ2-3 | many | TRBD2 | TRBV4-3 | TGCGCCAGCAGCCATCGCTATGGTCGCGGGGGGGCCTCGGATACGCAGTATTTT | CASSHRYGRGGASDTQYF
TRBJ1-5 | many | - | TRBV27 | TGTGCCAGCACGCTGCGGGCGGCTAGCAATCAGCCCCAGCATTTT | CASTLRAASNQPQHF
TRBJ2-3 | few | - | TRBV28 | TGTGCCAGCAGTTTACCGCCAGTTGGGGATGAAGGTTACATAGATACGCAGTATTTT | CASSLPPVGDEGYIDTQYF
TRBJ1-5 | many | - | TRBV3-1 | TGTGCCAGCAGCCTCTTGGGTCAGCCCCAGCATTTT | CASSLLGQPQHF
TRBJ1-1 | many | TRBD1 | TRBV11-1 | TGTGCCAGCAGCCAAGGGGGCAGGGGTTCGAACACTGAAGCTTTCTTT | CASSQGGRGSNTEAFF
TRBJ2-2 | many | TRBD2 | TRBV4-2 | TGTGCCAGCAGCCAACATTTGCCAGCGGGGGGGTCCGGGGAGCTGTTTTTT | CASSQHLPAGGSGELFF
TRBJ2-3 | many | - | TRBV3-1 | TGTGCCAGCAGCCCGGGTACGGATACGCAGTATTTT | CASSPGTDTQYF
TRBJ2-5 | many | - | TRBV7-9 | TGTGCCAGCAGCTTAGCGTTGGTCGCACGGGGGGAGACCCAGTACTTC | CASSLALVARGETQYF
TRBJ2-7 | many | TRBD2 | TRBV29-1 | TGCAGCGTGCCGGGGGGGGAAGGCTACGAGCAGTACTTC | CSVPGGEGYEQYF
TRBJ2-7 | many | - | TRBV6-1 | TGTGCCAGCAGTGACAGGGCCGAGCAGTACTTC | CASSDRAEQYF
TRBJ2-1 | many | TRBD2 | TRBV12-3/TRBV12-4 | TGTGCCAGCAGTTTCGGCGGGAGGGCTTATGAGCAGTTCTTC | CASSFGGRAYEQFF
TRBJ2-3 | many | TRBD2 | TRBV20-1 | TGCAGTGCTACGGTAGCGGGTTCGACAGATACGCAGTATTTT | CSATVAGSTDTQYF
TRBJ2-5 | many | TRBD2 | TRBV2 | TGTGCCGCAGGACTAGCGGCTCAACAAGAGACCCAGTACTTC | CAAGLAAQQETQYF
TRBJ2-2 | few | TRBD1 | TRBV6-2/TRBV6-3 | TGTGCCAGCAGTTACGGGTCACAGGGGGCTGGTGACACCGTGGAGCTGTTTTTT | CASSYGSQGAGDTVELFF
TRBJ1-4 | many | - | TRBV3-1 | TGTGCCAGCAGCCAAGGGGGGTCGAGGAATGAAAAACTGTTTTTT | CASSQGGSRNEKLFF
TRBJ2-1 | many | TRBD1 | TRBV2 | TGTGCCAGCAGCGACAGGGGTCGTAATGAGCAGTTCTTC | CASSDRGRNEQFF
TRBJ1-4 | many | - | TRBV7-9 | TGTGCCAGCAGCACAACAGGGTCGGCTAATGAAAAACTGTTTTTT | CASSTTGSANEKLFF
TRBJ1-5 | - | TRBD1 | TRBV12-3/TRBV12-4 | TGTGCCAGCAGACCAGGGGGCAACGATCAGCAACAGCATTTT | CASRPGGNDQQQHF
TRBJ2-3 | many | TRBD2 | TRBV6-2/TRBV6-3 | TGTGCCAGCATCCTAGCGGGGGGAGATACGCAGTATTTT | CASILAGGDTQYF
TRBJ1-1 | many | TRBD1 | TRBV20-1 | TGCAGTGGCAGGACAGGGGTGAACACTGAAGCTTTCTTT | CSGRTGVNTEAFF
TRBJ1-2 | many | - | TRBV6-6 | TGTGCCAGCAGTTACTCTGGGACCTCGGCGGATGGCTACACCTTC | CASSYSGTSADGYTF
TRBJ1-1 | many | - | TRBV28 | TGTGCCAGCAGTTTATACGGGAAGGCGGCGGGCACTGAAGCTTTCTTT | CASSLYGKAAGTEAFF
TRBJ1-1 | many | TRBD1 | TRBV27 | TGTGCCAGCAGTTTCACTAGACAGGGGAGCACTGAAGCTTTCTTT | CASSFTRQGSTEAFF
TRBJ2-6 | medium-sized | - | TRBV19 | TGTGCCAGTAGTATAGGGCCCCCTGGGGCCAACGTCCTGACTTTC | CASSIGPPGANVLTF
TRBJ1-3 | - | - | TRBV7-6 | TGTGCCAGCAGCTTAGAGGTTAACACCATATATTTT | CASSLEVNTIYF
TRBJ2-7 | many | TRBD2 | TRBV30 | TGTGCCTGGAGGGGCGGGAGTCCCTACGAGCAGTACTTC | CAWRGGSPYEQYF
TRBJ2-2 | many | TRBD2 | TRBV19 | TGTGCCAGTGATACGGGGGGGAACACCGGGGAGCTGTTTTTT | CASDTGGNTGELFF
TRBJ1-2 | many | TRBD1 | TRBV19 | TGTGCCAGTAGTCCCCGGACAGGGAACTATGGCTACACCTTC | CASSPRTGNYGYTF
TRBJ2-1 | many | - | TRBV12-5 | TGTGCTAGTGGTTTGTATGGACTCGGAGTAGAGCAGTTCTTC | CASGLYGLGVEQFF
TRBJ1-2 | many | - | TRBV12-5 | TGTGCTAGTGGTTTGAGGGCACCTTATGGCTACACCTTC | CASGLRAPYGYTF
TRBJ2-4 | medium-sized | TRBD2 | TRBV12-3/TRBV12-4 | TGTGCCAGCACTCCCGGACTAGGAAACATTCAGTACTTC | CASTPGLGNIQYF
TRBJ1-2 | many | - | TRBV5-6 | TGTGCCAGCAGCTTACGGACCTATGGCTACACCTTC | CASSLRTYGYTF
TRBJ1-4 | many | - | TRBV7-8 | TGTGCCAGCAGCGGTAGCTCTAATGAAAAACTGTTTTTT | CASSGSSNEKLFF
TRBJ1-2 | many | - | TRBV15 | TGTGCCACCAGCAGAGATTATCAGACAGGAACCTATGGCTACACCTTC | CATSRDYQTGTYGYTF
TRBJ2-5 | few | TRBD2 | TRBV20-1 | TGCAGTGCCAGTGGAGGGACTAGCGGGGGGTGGGGAGAGACCCAATACTTC | CSASGGTSGGWGETQYF
TRBJ1-2 | - | TRBD1 | TRBV4-1 | TGTGCCAGCAGCCAAGAGACAGGGTCGCCCCGGGATGGCTACACCTTC | CASSQETGSPRDGYTF
TRBJ2-7 | many | - | TRBV7-9 | TGTGCCAGCAGCCTTAGTAACGAGCAGTACTTC | CASSLSNEQYF
TRBJ2-1 | many | TRBD2 | TRBV9 | TGTGCCAGCAGCGTAAGGACTAGCGGGAGGGCCTACAATGAGCAGTTCTTC | CASSVRTSGRAYNEQFF
TRBJ2-1 | many | TRBD2 | TRBV7-9 | TGTGCCAGCAGTCGGAGCGGGGGCTCCTACAATGAGCAGTTCTTC | CASSRSGGSYNEQFF
TRBJ2-7 | many | TRBD2 | TRBV28 | TGTGCCAGCAGTTTATTGACTAGCGGCTCTAGCTCCTACGAGCAGTACTTC | CASSLLTSGSSSYEQYF
TRBJ2-7 | medium-sized | TRBD1 | TRBV27 | TGTGCCAGCAGGTACGGACAGGGGATGGCCTACGAGCAGTACTTC | CASRYGQGMAYEQYF